This T cell receptor beta chain is drawn from a study of blood T cell repertoires in COVID-19. In the study overall: Sites in the United States, Italy and Spain provided acute and convalescent COVID-19 samples. Sources were T cells, B-cell-depleted T cells, or PBMCs; the material itself was cDNA or gDNA.

Profiled with immunoSEQ multiplex PCR; TCRdb holds only in-frame clones, not every one. The table records about 100,000 clones, roughly 80% of them present only once. CDR3 length: 16 residues. V lost 4 bases and J lost 5, with 18 bases in between. CDR1 and CDR2 from the germline V gene are SGHTA and FQGNSA. The sequence was collected from a man between 60 and 75 years old with acute or convalescent COVID-19. The gene calls are TRBV7-2 and TRBJ1-3; no clear D gene. The sample comprised peripheral blood. The CDR3 region is CASSSSRAVVRNTIYF. CDR3 nucleotides: TGTGCCAGCAGCTCCTCGAGGGCAGTAGTACGAAACACCATATATTTT.